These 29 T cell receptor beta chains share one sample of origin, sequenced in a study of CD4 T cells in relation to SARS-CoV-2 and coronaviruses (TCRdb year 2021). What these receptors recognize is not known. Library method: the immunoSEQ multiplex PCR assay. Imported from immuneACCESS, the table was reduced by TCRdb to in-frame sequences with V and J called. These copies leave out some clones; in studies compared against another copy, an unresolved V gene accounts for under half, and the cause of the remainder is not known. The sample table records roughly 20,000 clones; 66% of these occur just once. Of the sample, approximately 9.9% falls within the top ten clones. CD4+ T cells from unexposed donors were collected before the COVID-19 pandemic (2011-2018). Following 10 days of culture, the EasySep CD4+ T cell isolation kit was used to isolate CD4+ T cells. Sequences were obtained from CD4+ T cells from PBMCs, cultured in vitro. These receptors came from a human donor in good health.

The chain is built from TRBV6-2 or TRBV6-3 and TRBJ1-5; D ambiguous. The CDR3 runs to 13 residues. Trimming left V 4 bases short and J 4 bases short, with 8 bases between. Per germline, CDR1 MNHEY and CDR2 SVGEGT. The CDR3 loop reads CASSSYTNQPQHF. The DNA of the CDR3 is TGTGCCAGCAGTTCCTACACAAATCAGCCCCAGCATTTT.

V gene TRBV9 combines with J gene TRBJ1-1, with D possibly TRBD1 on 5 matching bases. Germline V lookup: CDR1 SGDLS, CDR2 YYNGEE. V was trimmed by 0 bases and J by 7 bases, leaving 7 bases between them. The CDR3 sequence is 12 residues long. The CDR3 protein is CASSVVGDEAFF. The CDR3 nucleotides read TGTGCCAGCAGCGTAGTGGGGGATGAAGCTTTCTTT.

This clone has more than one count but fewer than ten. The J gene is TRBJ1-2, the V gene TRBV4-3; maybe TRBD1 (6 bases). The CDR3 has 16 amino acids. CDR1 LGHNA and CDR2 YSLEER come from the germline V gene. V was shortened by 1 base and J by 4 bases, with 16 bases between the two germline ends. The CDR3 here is CASSQVLGGLGYGYTF. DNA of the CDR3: TGCGCCAGCAGCCAAGTGTTGGGGGGCTTGGGCTATGGCTACACCTTC.

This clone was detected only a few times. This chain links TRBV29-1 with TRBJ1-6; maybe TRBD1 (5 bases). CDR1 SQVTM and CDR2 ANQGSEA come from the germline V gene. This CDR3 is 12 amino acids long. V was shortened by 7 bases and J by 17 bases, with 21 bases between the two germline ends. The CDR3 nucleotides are TGCAGCGGTCCCCAGGACAAGAAACTATTCCACTTT. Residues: CSGPQDKKLFHF.

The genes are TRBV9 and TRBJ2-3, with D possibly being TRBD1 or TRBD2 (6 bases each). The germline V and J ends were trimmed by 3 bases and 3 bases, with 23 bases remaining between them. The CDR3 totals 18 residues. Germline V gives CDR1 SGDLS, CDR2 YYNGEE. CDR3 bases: TGTGCCAGCAGCGCAAGGGGGGCGGGACAATCCCGGACAGATACGCAGTATTTT. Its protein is CASSARGAGQSRTDTQYF.

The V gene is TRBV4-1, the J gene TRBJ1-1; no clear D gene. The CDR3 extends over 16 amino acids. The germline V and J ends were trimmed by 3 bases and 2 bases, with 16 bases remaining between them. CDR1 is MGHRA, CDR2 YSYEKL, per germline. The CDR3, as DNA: TGCGCCAGCAGCCATCATTCAACGACACCCAACACTGAAGCTTTCTTT. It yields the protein CASSHHSTTPNTEAFF.

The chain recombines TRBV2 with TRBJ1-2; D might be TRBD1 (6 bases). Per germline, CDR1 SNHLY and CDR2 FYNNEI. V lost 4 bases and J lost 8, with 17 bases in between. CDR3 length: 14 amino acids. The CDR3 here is CASSVGGLSPGYTF. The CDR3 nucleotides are TGTGCCAGCAGTGTGGGGGGCCTATCGCCCGGCTACACCTTC.

CDR3 in amino acids: CASSGAQGSALGTDTQYF. The CDR3 nucleotides read TGCGCCAGCAGCGGGGCACAGGGTAGCGCCCTCGGGACAGATACGCAGTATTTT. J is TRBJ2-3 and V is TRBV5-1; TRBD1 might be the D (6 bases). Trimming pared 4 bases from V and 3 bases from J, leaving 24 bases between. Looked up from germline, CDR1 is SGHRS and CDR2 is YFSETQ. This CDR3 region has 18 residues.

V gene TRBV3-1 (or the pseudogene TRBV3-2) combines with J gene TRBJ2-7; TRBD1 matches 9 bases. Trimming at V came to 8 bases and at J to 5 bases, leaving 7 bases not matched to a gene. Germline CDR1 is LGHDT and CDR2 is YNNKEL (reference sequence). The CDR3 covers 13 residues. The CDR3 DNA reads TGTGCCAGCGCCGGGACAGGGTCCGACGAGCAGTACTTC. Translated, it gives CASAGTGSDEQYF.

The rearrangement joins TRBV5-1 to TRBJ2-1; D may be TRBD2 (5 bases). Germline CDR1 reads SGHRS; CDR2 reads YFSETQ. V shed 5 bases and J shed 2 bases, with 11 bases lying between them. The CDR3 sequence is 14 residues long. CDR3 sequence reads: CASSVAEAYNEQFF. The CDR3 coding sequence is TGCGCCAGCAGTGTCGCGGAGGCCTACAATGAGCAGTTCTTC.

In DNA, the CDR3 is TGTGCCAGCAGTGTTGCGGGAGAGGCTGAGCAGTTCTTC. It specifies CASSVAGEAEQFF. The chain has TRBV6-4 and TRBJ2-1; 7 nucleotides match TRBD2. Trimming removed 4 bases from V and 9 bases from J; junction bases left unmatched: 6. The CDR3 contains 13 residues. Germline CDR1 and CDR2: MRHNA and SNTAGT.

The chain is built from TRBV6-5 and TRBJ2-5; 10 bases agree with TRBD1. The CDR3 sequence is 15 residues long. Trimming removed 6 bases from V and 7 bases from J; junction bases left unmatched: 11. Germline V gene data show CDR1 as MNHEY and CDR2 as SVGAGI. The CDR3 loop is CASRSRDRGPLTQYF. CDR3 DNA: TGTGCCAGCAGGTCCCGGGACAGGGGCCCATTGACCCAGTACTTC.

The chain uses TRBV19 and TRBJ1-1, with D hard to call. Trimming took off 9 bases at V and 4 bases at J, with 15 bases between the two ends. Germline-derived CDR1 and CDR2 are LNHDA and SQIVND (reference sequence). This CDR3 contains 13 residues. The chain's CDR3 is CASQPEGGTEAFF. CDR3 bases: TGTGCCAGCCAGCCCGAAGGAGGCACTGAAGCTTTCTTT.

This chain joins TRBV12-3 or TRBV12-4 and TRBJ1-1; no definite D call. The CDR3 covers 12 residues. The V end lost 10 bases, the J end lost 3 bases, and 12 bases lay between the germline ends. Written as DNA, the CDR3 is TGTGCCACCCGCTCGACGTACACTGAAGCTTTCTTT. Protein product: CATRSTYTEAFF.

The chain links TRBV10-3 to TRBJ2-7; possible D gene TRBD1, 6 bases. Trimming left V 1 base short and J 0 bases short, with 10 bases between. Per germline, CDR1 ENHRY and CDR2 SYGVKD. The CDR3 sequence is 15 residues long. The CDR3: CAISEFRDTSYEQYF. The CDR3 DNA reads TGTGCCATCAGTGAGTTCCGGGACACCTCCTACGAGCAGTACTTC.

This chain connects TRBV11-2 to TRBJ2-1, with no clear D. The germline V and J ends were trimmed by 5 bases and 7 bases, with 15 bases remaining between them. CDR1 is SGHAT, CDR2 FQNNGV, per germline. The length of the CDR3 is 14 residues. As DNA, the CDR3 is TGTGCCAGCAGCCCCCGTGATAGACAAAATGAGCAGTTCTTC. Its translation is CASSPRDRQNEQFF.

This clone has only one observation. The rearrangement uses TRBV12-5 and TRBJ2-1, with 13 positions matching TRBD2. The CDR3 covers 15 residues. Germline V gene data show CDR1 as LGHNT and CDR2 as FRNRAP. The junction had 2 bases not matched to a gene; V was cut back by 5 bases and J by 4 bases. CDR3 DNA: TGTGCTAGTGGTCCGGGACTAGCGGGGTACAATGAGCAGTTCTTC. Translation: CASGPGLAGYNEQFF.

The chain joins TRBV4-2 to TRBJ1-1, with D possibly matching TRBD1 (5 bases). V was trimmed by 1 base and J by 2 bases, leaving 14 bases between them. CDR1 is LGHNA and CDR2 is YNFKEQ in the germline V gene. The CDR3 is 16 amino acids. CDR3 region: CASSQALLRGNTEAFF. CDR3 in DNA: TGTGCCAGCAGCCAAGCCCTATTAAGGGGAAACACTGAAGCTTTCTTT.

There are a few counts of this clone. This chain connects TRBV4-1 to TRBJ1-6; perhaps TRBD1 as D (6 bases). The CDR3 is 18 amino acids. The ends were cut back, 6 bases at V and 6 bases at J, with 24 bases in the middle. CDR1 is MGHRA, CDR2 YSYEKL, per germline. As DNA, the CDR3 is TGCGCCAGCAGACAAACGATCCTACAGGGATCACCTAATTCACCCCTCCACTTT. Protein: CASRQTILQGSPNSPLHF.

DNA for the CDR3: TGTGCCAGCAGCGAAACCCCCCGGGGTGGCTACACCTTC. Its translation: CASSETPRGGYTF. The rearrangement links TRBV11-2 to TRBJ1-2; D is uncertain. CDR3 length: 13 residues. CDR1 is SGHAT and CDR2 is FQNNGV in the germline V gene. With 5 bases removed from V and 7 bases from J, the gap between germline ends came to 14 bases.

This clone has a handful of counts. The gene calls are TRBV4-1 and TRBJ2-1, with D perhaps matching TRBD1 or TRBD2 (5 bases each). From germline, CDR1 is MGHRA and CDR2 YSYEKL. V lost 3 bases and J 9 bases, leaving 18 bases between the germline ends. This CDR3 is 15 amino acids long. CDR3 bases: TGCGCCAGCAGCCACCCCGGGGCGGGTCGCGGTGAGCAGTTCTTC. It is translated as CASSHPGAGRGEQFF.

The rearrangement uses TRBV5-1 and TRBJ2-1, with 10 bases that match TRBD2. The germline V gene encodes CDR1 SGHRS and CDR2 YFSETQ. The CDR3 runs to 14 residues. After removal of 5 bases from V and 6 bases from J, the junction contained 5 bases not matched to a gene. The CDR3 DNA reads TGCGCCAGCAGATCTACTAGCGGGGTCAATGAGCAGTTCTTC. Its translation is CASRSTSGVNEQFF.

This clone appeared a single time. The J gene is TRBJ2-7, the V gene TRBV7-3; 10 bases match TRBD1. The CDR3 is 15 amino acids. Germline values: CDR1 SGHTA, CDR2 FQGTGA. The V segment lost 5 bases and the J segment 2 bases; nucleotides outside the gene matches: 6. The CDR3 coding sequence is TGTGCCAGCAGCCGAACGGGACAGGGGACCTACGAGCAGTACTTC. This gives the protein CASSRTGQGTYEQYF. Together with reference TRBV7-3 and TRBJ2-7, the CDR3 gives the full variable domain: GAGVSQTPSNKVTEKGKYVELRCDPISGHTALYWYRQSLGQGPEFLIYFQGTGAADDSGLPNDRFFAVRPEGSVSTLKIQRTERGDSAVYLCASSRTGQGTYEQYFGPGTRLTVT.

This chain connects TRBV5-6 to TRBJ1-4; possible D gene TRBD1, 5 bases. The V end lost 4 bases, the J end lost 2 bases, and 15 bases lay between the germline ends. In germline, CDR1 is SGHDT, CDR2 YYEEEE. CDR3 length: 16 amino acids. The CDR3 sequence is CASSIAPGRTNEKLFF. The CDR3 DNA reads TGTGCCAGCAGCATAGCCCCGGGACGGACTAATGAAAAACTGTTTTTT. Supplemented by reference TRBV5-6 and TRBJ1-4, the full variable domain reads DAGVTQSPTHLIKTRGQQVTLRCSPKSGHDTVSWYQQALGQGPQFIFQYYEEEERQRGNFPDRFSGHQFPNYSSELNVNALLLGDSALYLCASSIAPGRTNEKLFFGSGTQLSVL.

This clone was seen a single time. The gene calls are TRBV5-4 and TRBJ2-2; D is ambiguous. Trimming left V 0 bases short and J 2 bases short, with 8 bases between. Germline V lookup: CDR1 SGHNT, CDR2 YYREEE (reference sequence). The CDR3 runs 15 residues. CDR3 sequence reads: CASSLVGINTGELFF. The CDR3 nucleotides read TGTGCCAGCAGCTTGGTTGGGATAAACACCGGGGAGCTGTTTTTT.

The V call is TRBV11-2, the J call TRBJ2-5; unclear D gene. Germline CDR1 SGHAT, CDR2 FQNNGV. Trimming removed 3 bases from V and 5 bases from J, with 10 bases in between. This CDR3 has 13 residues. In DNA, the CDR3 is TGTGCCAGCAGCTTGCCCGAGCTGGAGACCCAGTACTTC. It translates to CASSLPELETQYF.

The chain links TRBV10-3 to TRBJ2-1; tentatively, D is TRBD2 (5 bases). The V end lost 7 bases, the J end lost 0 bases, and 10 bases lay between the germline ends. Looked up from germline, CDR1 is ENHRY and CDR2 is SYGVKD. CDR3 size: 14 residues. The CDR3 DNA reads TGTGCCATCATGCCGGGATTCTCCTACAATGAGCAGTTCTTC. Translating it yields CAIMPGFSYNEQFF.

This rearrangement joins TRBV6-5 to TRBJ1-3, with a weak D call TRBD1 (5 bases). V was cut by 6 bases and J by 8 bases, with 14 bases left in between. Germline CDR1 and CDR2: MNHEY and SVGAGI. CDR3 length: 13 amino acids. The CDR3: CASRLGGGDTIYF. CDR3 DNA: TGTGCCAGCAGACTGGGGGGGGGAGACACCATATATTTT.

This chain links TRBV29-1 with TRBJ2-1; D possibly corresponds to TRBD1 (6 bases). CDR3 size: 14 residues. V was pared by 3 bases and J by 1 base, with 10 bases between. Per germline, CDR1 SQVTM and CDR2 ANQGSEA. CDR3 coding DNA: TGCAGCGTTGATGGGCAGGGGTCCTACAATGAGCAGTTCTTC. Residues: CSVDGQGSYNEQFF.